This T cell receptor beta chain derives from a study of cytomegalovirus exposure and HLA in healthy donors. Germline V gene data show CDR1 as SGHRS and CDR2 as YFSETQ. The ends were cut back, 4 bases at V and 2 bases at J, with 9 bases in the middle. The CDR3 sequence is 13 residues long. Whole-study results and caveats: The investigators catalogued 150 or so TCR beta chains as cytomegalovirus-associated. Most likely, a cluster of highly shared sequence variants arose as a sequencing artifact. Rarity held for most TCR sequences, but there were some public TCRs that occurred in many donors. Later analysis demonstrated an association between a missense DCLRE1C variant and TCR beta V- and J-gene trimming.

Comment on this clone: Its cognate antigen is unknown. This specimen includes other DNA sequences encoding the same CDR3.

The PCR used 60 Vbeta and 13 Jbeta primers. Generated by immunoSEQ multiplex PCR, the TCRdb table keeps only in-frame clones and is missing some. The sample shows about 160,000 clones, 82% of them seen only once. Sequenced input: PBMCs. This receptor was obtained from a girl aged 2-9 years in good health and CMV-seropositive. The chain carries TRBV5-1 and TRBJ1-1; tentative D call: TRBD1 (5 bases). The CDR3 loop is CASSPDSNTEAFF. The CDR3 DNA reads as TGCGCCAGCAGCCCAGACAGTAACACTGAAGCTTTCTTT.